A single sample gave rise to the 20 T cell receptor beta chains below, sequenced in a study of OX40 agonist ivuxolimab in advanced cancers. Sequencing used immunoSEQ multiplex PCR; TCRdb keeps in-frame clones, though not all of them. The sample includes tens of thousands of clones, roughly 85% of them seen just once. Source: CD4+ or CD8+ T cells sorted from blood, taken in a trial of the OX40 agonist ivuxolimab. These receptors all come from an adult with an advanced solid tumor such as melanoma, head and neck, liver or kidney cancer.

V usage is TRBV6-6 and J usage is TRBJ2-1, with D tentatively TRBD1 or TRBD2 (5 bases each). Trimming pared 6 bases from V and 5 bases from J, leaving 11 bases between. CDR1 MNHNY and CDR2 SVGAGI come from the germline V gene (reference sequence). The CDR3 length is 13 residues. CDR3 sequence (DNA): TGTGCCAGCAGGCTCGGGACCCACAATGAGCAGTTCTTC. Translating gives CASRLGTHNEQFF.

This chain joins TRBV29-1 and TRBJ2-1; TRBD2 matches 10 bases. The junction had 7 bases not matched to a gene; V was cut back by 6 bases and J by 5 bases. The CDR3 has 14 amino acids. In germline, CDR1 is SQVTM, CDR2 ANQGSEA. The CDR3 loop is CSVTSSGSHNEQFF. DNA of the CDR3: TGCAGCGTGACATCTAGCGGGAGCCACAATGAGCAGTTCTTC.

V gene TRBV6-6 combines with J gene TRBJ2-7; D not certain. Per germline, CDR1 MNHNY and CDR2 SVGAGI (reference sequence). This CDR3 has 14 residues. V was shortened by 6 bases and J by 4 bases, with 16 bases between the two germline ends. This CDR3 reads CASRTDRRVYEQYF. The DNA for the CDR3 is TGTGCCAGCAGAACAGATCGACGGGTTTACGAGCAGTACTTC.

V is TRBV12-5 and J is TRBJ1-6; TRBD1 aligns across 9 bases. The germline V gene has CDR1 LGHNT and CDR2 FRNRAP. The CDR3 loop spans 14 amino acids. V lost 1 base to trimming and J lost 13 bases; unmatched junction nucleotides: 5. CDR3 DNA sequence: TGTGCTAGTGGTTTGGAGAGAGACAGGGGGCCCCTCCACTTT. As protein: CASGLERDRGPLHF.

V and J are TRBV5-1 and TRBJ1-2, with no clear D. This CDR3 region has 13 residues. Per the germline V gene, CDR1 is SGHRS and CDR2 is YFSETQ. The V end was cut by 4 bases, the J end by 7 bases, with 14 bases between. The CDR3 is CASSLDGKAGYTF. CDR3 coding DNA: TGCGCCAGCAGCCTAGACGGAAAGGCTGGCTACACCTTC.

J is TRBJ2-6 and V is TRBV5-6, with D possibly matching TRBD1 (5 bases). The CDR3 contains 18 residues. Germline lookup yields CDR1 SGHDT and CDR2 YYEEEE. With 4 bases removed from V and 0 bases from J, the gap between germline ends came to 17 bases. The CDR3 region is CASSGIRAPSSGANVLTF. The CDR3 DNA reads as TGTGCCAGCAGCGGCATCAGGGCCCCAAGCTCTGGGGCCAACGTCCTGACTTTC.

This clone has only a few counts. This rearrangement joins TRBV7-2 to TRBJ2-1; 14 bases agree with TRBD2. The CDR3 spans 17 residues. V gave up 5 bases and J gave up 7 bases; unmatched junction bases: 10. Germline V gives CDR1 SGHTA, CDR2 FQGNSA. The DNA for the CDR3 is TGTGCCAGCAGCCCCTTACCGGGACTAGCGGGAGTAAATGAGCAGTTCTTC. This gives the protein CASSPLPGLAGVNEQFF.

This chain connects TRBV19 to TRBJ2-3, with TRBD2 matching over 10 bases. CDR1 and CDR2 from the germline V gene are LNHDA and SQIVND (reference sequence). V lost 0 bases, J lost 3 bases, and 6 bases stayed unmatched. The CDR3 is made up of 17 amino acids. CDR3 loop: CASSIDRTSGSTDTQYF. CDR3 in DNA: TGTGCCAGTAGTATAGATAGGACTAGCGGTTCGACAGATACGCAGTATTTT. Filled out from reference TRBV19 and TRBJ2-3, the complete variable domain reads DGGITQSPKYLFRKEGQNVTLSCEQNLNHDAMYWYRQDPGQGLRLIYYSQIVNDFQKGDIAEGYSVSREKKESFPLTVTSAQKNPTAFYLCASSIDRTSGSTDTQYFGPGTRLTVL.

The genes are TRBV7-9 and TRBJ2-5, with D perhaps matching TRBD1 (5 bases). Trimming stripped 2 bases from V and 4 bases from J, with 14 bases between. CDR1 SEHNR and CDR2 FQNEAQ come from the germline V gene (reference sequence). This CDR3 has 15 residues. The CDR3 region is CASSLNPRAGETQYF. The CDR3 DNA reads as TGTGCCAGCAGCTTAAACCCCAGGGCAGGAGAGACCCAGTACTTC.

The chain uses TRBV9 and TRBJ2-6, with 10 positions matching TRBD1. Germline values: CDR1 SGDLS, CDR2 YYNGEE. V trimming: 0 bases; J trimming: 4 bases; junction bases outside the gene matches: 4. This CDR3 comprises 17 residues. CDR3: CASSVVGTGAGANVLTF. The DNA for the CDR3 is TGTGCCAGCAGCGTAGTTGGGACAGGGGCAGGGGCCAACGTCCTGACTTTC.

The chain employs TRBV12-5 and TRBJ2-7, with 9 nucleotides matching TRBD2. Germline V gene lookup returns CDR1 LGHNT and CDR2 FRNRAP. Trimming cost V 3 bases and J 0 bases; bases outside gene matches: 18. This CDR3 is built from 20 residues. The CDR3 region is CASGFLTLVAGDQSSYEQYF. The CDR3 DNA reads TGTGCTAGTGGTTTCCTGACCCTGGTAGCGGGGGATCAAAGCTCCTACGAGCAGTACTTC.

This chain connects TRBV7-3 to TRBJ2-2; D not certain. Per the germline V gene, CDR1 is SGHTA and CDR2 is FQGTGA. CDR3 size: 15 residues. V lost 0 bases and J 3 bases, leaving 8 bases between the germline ends. Here the CDR3 DNA reads TGTGCCAGCAGCTTAACCGGAACTCACACCGGGGAGCTGTTTTTT. Amino acid sequence: CASSLTGTHTGELFF.

The genes are TRBV18 and TRBJ1-1, with 12 bases identical to TRBD1. V trimming: 4 bases; J trimming: 6 bases; junction bases outside the gene matches: 6. The CDR3 is 15 residues long. Germline V gene lookup returns CDR1 KGHSH and CDR2 LQKENI. The CDR3 is CASSLGTGGASEAFF. In DNA, the CDR3 is TGTGCCAGCTCACTTGGGACAGGGGGCGCTTCTGAAGCTTTCTTT.

This clone was found a few times. The rearrangement joins TRBV7-3 to TRBJ2-3; D uncertain. V lost 5 bases, J lost 11 bases, and 20 bases lay in between. Germline CDR1 and CDR2: SGHTA and FQGTGA. This CDR3 contains 14 residues. CDR3 loop: CASSLNSDEARQYF. The CDR3 nucleotides read TGTGCCAGCAGCCTCAACTCCGACGAGGCAAGGCAGTATTTT.

V and J are TRBV11-1 and TRBJ2-1; a weak D match, TRBD1 (6 bases). Germline values: CDR1 SGHAT, CDR2 FQDESV (reference sequence). The CDR3 totals 14 residues. Deletions cut 8 bases from V and 4 bases from J, with 15 bases between. CDR3 in DNA: TGTGCCAGCTCCCCGACAGGTTTTTACAATGAGCAGTTCTTC. The encoded protein is CASSPTGFYNEQFF.

The chain couples TRBV6-1 to TRBJ1-5, with TRBD1 as a possible D gene (6 bases). Germline V gene sequence: CDR1 MNHNS, CDR2 SASEGT. V was cut by 5 bases and J by 6 bases, with 11 bases left in between. This CDR3 spans 13 amino acids. As DNA, the CDR3 is TGTGCCAGCAGTTCAGGGGCCCCTCAGCCCCAGCATTTT. This sequence encodes CASSSGAPQPQHF.

This clone was seen only once. V is TRBV27 and J is TRBJ2-7, with 7 bases identical to TRBD1. CDR1 is MNHEY and CDR2 is SMNVEV in the germline V gene (reference sequence). Trimming at V came to 6 bases and at J to 2 bases, leaving 7 bases not matched to a gene. This CDR3 has 14 amino acids. CDR3 amino acids: CASSWDSPAYEQYF. DNA of the CDR3: TGTGCCAGCAGCTGGGACAGCCCTGCCTACGAGCAGTACTTC.

The rearrangement links TRBV21-1 to TRBJ2-2; TRBD2, the table's D call, lacks a check against the DNA. TRBV21-1 counts as a pseudogene. This CDR3 contains 11 residues. Here the CDR3 reads CASSNVGELFF. DNA of the CDR3: TGTGCCAGCAGCAACGTCGGGGAGCTGTTTTTT.

The rearrangement links TRBV2 to TRBJ2-5, with TRBD1 matching 7 bases. Germline V lookup: CDR1 SNHLY, CDR2 FYNNEI. The CDR3 sequence is 13 residues long. Germline trimming cut 8 bases from V and 5 bases from J; bases unmatched to any gene: 8. The CDR3 sequence: CASSGQAKETQYF. CDR3 DNA sequence: TGTGCCAGCTCAGGACAGGCTAAGGAGACCCAGTACTTC.

The chain links TRBV18 to TRBJ2-7; TRBD2 matches at 9 bases. Germline V gene lookup returns CDR1 KGHSH and CDR2 LQKENI. Trimming at V came to 4 bases and at J to 5 bases, leaving 9 bases not matched to a gene. CDR3 length equals 15 residues. This chain's CDR3 is CASSRTGTSKDEQYF. As DNA, the CDR3 is TGTGCCAGCTCACGGACCGGGACTAGCAAGGACGAGCAGTACTTC.